This T cell receptor beta chain stems from a study of cytomegalovirus exposure and HLA in healthy donors. Study results and caveats: Analyses of presence/absence relied on an assumption of roughly uniform sequencing depth across donors. Associated with cytomegalovirus, according to the listing, were 150 to 200 TCR beta chains.

On this clone: As yet, its antigen is unknown.

60 Vbeta and 13 Jbeta primers were used in PCR. Sequenced by immunoSEQ multiplex PCR; TCRdb stores in-frame clones only, minus some. The sample holds roughly 69,000 clones. This CDR3 region has 18 residues. V shed 1 base and J 3 bases; nucleotides not matched to a gene: 9. The V gene's germline CDR1 is MNHNS and CDR2 SASEGT. The gene calls are TRBV6-1 and TRBJ1-1, with TRBD1 identical over 12 bases. Sequences were obtained from PBMCs. The sequence came from a woman aged 30 to 39 in good health and CMV-seronegative. As DNA, the CDR3 is TGTGCCAGCAGTGAAGGGCGATGGGACAGGGGGCAATACACTGAAGCTTTCTTT. Amino acids: CASSEGRWDRGQYTEAFF.